This T cell receptor beta chain was sequenced in a study of T cell responses to AZD1222 COVID-19 vaccine. The repertoire was sequenced with immunoSEQ multiplex PCR; TCRdb's copy has only in-frame clones and lacks some. The data hold tens of thousands of clones, with 88% observed a single time. Study results and limitations: Vaccine-related CD4 TCRs covered spike, predominating at 160-218 and 743-854.

About this clone itself: No antigen is known for it.

The source was peripheral blood, collected 28 days after the second AZD1222 dose. The origin of this receptor is an adult who received the AZD1222 COVID-19 vaccine.

This chain's CDR3 is CASSAFMNTEAFF. CDR3 DNA sequence: TGTGCCAGTAGTGCGTTTATGAACACTGAAGCTTTCTTT. The chain links TRBV19 to TRBJ1-1, with unresolved D. CDR3 length: 13 residues. The V gene's germline CDR1 is LNHDA and CDR2 SQIVND (reference sequence). Trimming pared 5 bases from V and 0 bases from J, leaving 7 bases between.